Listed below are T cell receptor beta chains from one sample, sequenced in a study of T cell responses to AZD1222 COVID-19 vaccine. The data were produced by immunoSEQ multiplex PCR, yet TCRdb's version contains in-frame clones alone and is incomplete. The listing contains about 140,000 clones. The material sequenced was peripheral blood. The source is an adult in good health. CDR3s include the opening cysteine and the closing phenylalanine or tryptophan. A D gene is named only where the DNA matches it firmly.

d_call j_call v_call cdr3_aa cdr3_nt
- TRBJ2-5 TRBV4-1 CASSLSAQGTQETQYF TGCGCCAGCAGCCTATCGGCGCAGGGGACCCAAGAGACCCAGTACTTC
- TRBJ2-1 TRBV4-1 CASSQDLWSYNEQFF TGCGCCAGCAGCCAAGACCTTTGGTCATACAATGAGCAGTTCTTC
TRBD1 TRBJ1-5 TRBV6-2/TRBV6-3 CASSPVTGGLPQHF TGTGCCAGCAGCCCCGTGACAGGGGGCTTGCCCCAGCATTTT
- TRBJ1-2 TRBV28 CASTPQSRQLDGYTF TGTGCCAGCACCCCCCAGTCCCGGCAACTCGATGGCTACACCTTC
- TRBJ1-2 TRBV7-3 CASSLAGNLYGYTF TGTGCCAGCAGCTTGGCCGGGAATCTATATGGCTACACCTTC
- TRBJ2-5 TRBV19 CASTGQGKETQYF TGTGCCAGTACTGGGCAGGGTAAAGAGACCCAGTACTTC
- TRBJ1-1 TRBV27 CASLGGTEAFF TGTGCCAGCCTCGGGGGCACTGAAGCTTTCTTT
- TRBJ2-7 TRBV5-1 CASSLEVDGALYF TGCGCCAGCAGCTTGGAGGTGGACGGGGCCCTGTACTTC
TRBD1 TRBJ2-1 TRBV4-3 CASSLGQGKLFYNEQFF TGCGCCAGCAGCCTAGGACAGGGCAAACTCTTCTACAATGAGCAGTTCTTC
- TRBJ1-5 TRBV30 CAWSVRGSQPQHF TGTGCCTGGAGTGTAAGGGGGAGTCAGCCCCAGCATTTT
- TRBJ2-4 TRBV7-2 CASSSQGIVRAKNIQYF TGTGCCAGCAGCTCACAGGGAATCGTTAGAGCCAAAAACATTCAGTACTTC
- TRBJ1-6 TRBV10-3 CATTHSVGPPLHF TGTGCCACCACCCATTCAGTCGGACCACCCCTCCACTTT
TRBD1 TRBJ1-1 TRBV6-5 CASSPTGLNTEAFF TGTGCCAGCAGCCCGACAGGGCTGAACACTGAAGCTTTCTTT
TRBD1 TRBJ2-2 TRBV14 CASSKGQGITGELFF TGTGCCAGCAGCAAGGGACAGGGGATCACCGGGGAGCTGTTTTTT
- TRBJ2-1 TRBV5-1 CASSRDGVPSYNEQFF TGCGCCAGCAGCCGCGACGGAGTCCCCTCCTACAATGAGCAGTTCTTC
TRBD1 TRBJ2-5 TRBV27 CASSPKQGKETQYF TGTGCCAGCAGTCCCAAACAGGGGAAGGAGACCCAGTACTTC
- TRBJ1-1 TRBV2 CASTGTLNTEAFF TGTGCCAGCACCGGTACCTTGAACACTGAAGCTTTCTTT
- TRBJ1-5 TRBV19 CASSEGRAGYSNQPQHF TGTGCCAGTAGCGAGGGGCGGGCGGGTTATAGCAATCAGCCCCAGCATTTT
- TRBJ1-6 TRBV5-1 CASSLKFSPSPLHF TGCGCCAGCAGCTTGAAGTTTTCCCCATCACCCCTCCACTTT
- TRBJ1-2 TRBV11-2 CASSPGRGVAGYTF TGTGCCAGCAGCCCAGGGAGAGGGGTGGCTGGCTACACCTTC
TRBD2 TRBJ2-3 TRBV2 CASGAPTSGVTDTQYF TGTGCCAGCGGAGCGCCGACTAGCGGGGTCACAGATACGCAGTATTTT
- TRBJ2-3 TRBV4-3 CASSQEWQGTDTQYF TGCGCCAGCAGCCAAGAGTGGCAGGGAACAGATACGCAGTATTTT
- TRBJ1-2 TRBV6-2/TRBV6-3 CASSGRTGTSNYGYTF TGTGCCAGCAGTGGAAGAACCGGGACAAGTAACTATGGCTACACCTTC
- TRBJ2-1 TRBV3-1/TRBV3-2 CASSDTPIPTYNEQFF TGTGCCAGCAGCGACACACCCATCCCCACCTACAATGAGCAGTTCTTC
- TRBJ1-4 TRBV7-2 CASSLARRQGWEKLFF TGTGCCAGCAGCTTAGCGCGTCGACAAGGGTGGGAAAAACTGTTTTTT
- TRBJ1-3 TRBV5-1 CASSLAGISSGNTIYF TGCGCCAGCAGCTTGGCCGGAATAAGCTCTGGAAACACCATATATTTT
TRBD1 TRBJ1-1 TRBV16 CASSNPGQGSEAFF TGTGCCAGCAGCAACCCGGGACAGGGATCCGAAGCTTTCTTT
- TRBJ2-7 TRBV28 CASSPRTASSYEQYF TGTGCCAGCAGCCCCAGGACAGCGAGCTCCTACGAGCAGTACTTC
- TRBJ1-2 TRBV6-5 CASSYSIRGSRGGYTF TGTGCCAGCAGTTACTCGATTCGGGGGTCCCGGGGAGGCTACACCTTC
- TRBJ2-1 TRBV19 CASMGSSVGNEQFF TGTGCCAGTATGGGAAGTAGTGTCGGGAATGAGCAGTTCTTC
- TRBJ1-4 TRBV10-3 CAISEFAEKLFF TGTGCCATCAGTGAGTTTGCGGAAAAACTGTTTTTT
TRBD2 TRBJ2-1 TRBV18 CASSPAGVSSFNEQFF TGTGCCAGCTCCCCGGCGGGGGTTTCTTCCTTCAATGAGCAGTTCTTC
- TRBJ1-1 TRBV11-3 CASGWGLGPEAFF TGTGCCAGCGGATGGGGTCTAGGTCCTGAAGCTTTCTTT
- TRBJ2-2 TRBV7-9 CASSPTKTGELFF TGTGCCAGCAGCCCTACGAAGACCGGGGAGCTGTTTTTT
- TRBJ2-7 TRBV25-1 CASSEFGSYEQYF TGTGCCAGCAGTGAATTCGGCAGCTACGAGCAGTACTTC
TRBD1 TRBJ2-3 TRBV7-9 CASRERDRLTLTQYF TGTGCCAGCAGGGAACGGGACAGGTTAACGCTTACGCAGTATTTT
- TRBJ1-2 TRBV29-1 CSVELVTPWGYTF TGCAGCGTTGAACTGGTAACCCCCTGGGGCTACACCTTC
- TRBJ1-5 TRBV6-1 CASSEFRADQPQHF TGTGCCAGCAGTGAATTCAGGGCCGATCAGCCCCAGCATTTT
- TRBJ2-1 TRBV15 CATSRDGGPPREQFF TGTGCCACCAGCAGAGATGGGGGGCCCCCTAGGGAGCAGTTCTTC
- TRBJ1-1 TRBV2 CASSEMQGGEAFF TGTGCCAGCAGTGAAATGCAGGGAGGTGAAGCTTTCTTT
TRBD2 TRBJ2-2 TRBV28 CASRLRETGELFF TGTGCCAGCCGATTGCGGGAGACCGGGGAGCTGTTTTTT
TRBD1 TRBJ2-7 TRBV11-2 CASSLWRDRLYEQYF TGTGCCAGCAGCTTATGGCGGGACAGGCTCTACGAGCAGTACTTC
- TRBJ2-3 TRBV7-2 CASSLDSSTDTQYF TGTGCCAGCAGCTTAGATAGTAGCACAGATACGCAGTATTTT
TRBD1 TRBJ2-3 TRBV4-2 CASSHTGQGGLFSTDTQYF TGTGCCAGCAGCCATACGGGACAGGGGGGACTTTTTAGCACAGATACGCAGTATTTT
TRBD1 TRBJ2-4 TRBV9 CASSAGLGTGNIQYF TGTGCCAGCAGCGCCGGACTCGGGACAGGAAACATTCAGTACTTC
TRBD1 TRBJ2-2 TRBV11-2 CASSPGTGFFGELFF TGTGCCAGCAGCCCCGGGACAGGGTTTTTCGGGGAGCTGTTTTTT
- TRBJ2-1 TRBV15 CATSRDRDEQFF TGTGCCACCAGCAGAGATAGGGATGAGCAGTTCTTC
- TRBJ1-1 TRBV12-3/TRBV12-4 CASSLTGNTEAFF TGTGCCAGCAGCCTGACAGGAAACACTGAAGCTTTCTTT
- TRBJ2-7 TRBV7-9 CASSFRGAPSYEQYF TGTGCCAGCAGCTTCCGGGGGGCCCCCTCCTACGAGCAGTACTTC
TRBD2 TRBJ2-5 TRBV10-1 CASSESLAGPGETQYF TGCGCCAGCAGTGAGTCACTAGCGGGTCCGGGGGAGACCCAGTACTTC
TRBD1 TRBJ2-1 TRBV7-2 CASRYGSGQGSYNEQFF TGTGCCAGCAGATACGGGAGCGGACAGGGATCCTACAATGAGCAGTTCTTC
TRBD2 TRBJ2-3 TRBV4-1 CASRGGISTDTQYF TGCGCCAGCAGGGGGGGGATATCCACAGATACGCAGTATTTT
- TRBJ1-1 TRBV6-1 CASSESTENTEAFF TGTGCCAGCAGTGAAAGTACAGAGAACACTGAAGCTTTCTTT
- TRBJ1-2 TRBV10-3 CAISEAGPGYTF TGTGCCATCAGTGAGGCAGGGCCTGGCTACACCTTC
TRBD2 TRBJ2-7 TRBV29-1 CSARTGTSGSYEQYF TGCAGCGCTAGAACCGGGACTAGCGGTTCCTACGAGCAGTACTTC
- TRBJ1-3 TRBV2 CASSDRGARGSGNTIYF TGTGCCAGCAGTGATCGGGGTGCGCGGGGCTCTGGAAACACCATATATTTT
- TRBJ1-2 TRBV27 CASGTAGTYGYTF TGTGCCAGCGGAACAGCAGGCACCTATGGCTACACCTTC
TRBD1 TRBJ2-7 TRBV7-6 CASSESGGVYEQYF TGTGCCAGCAGCGAATCAGGGGGAGTCTACGAGCAGTACTTC
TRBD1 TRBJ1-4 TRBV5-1 CASSQKTGSEKLFF TGCGCCAGCAGCCAGAAGACAGGGAGTGAAAAACTGTTTTTT
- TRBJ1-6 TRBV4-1 CASSQDGGNSPLHF TGCGCCAGCAGCCAAGACGGGGGCAATTCACCCCTCCACTTT